The 17 T cell receptor beta chains below were found in one sample sequenced in a study of early T cells in non-severe SARS-CoV-2 infection. TCRdb re-derived calls from the 5' RACE reads in MiXCR, one entry per CDR3 protein. The repertoire holds approximately 71,000 distinct CDR3 sequences, approximately 13% seen once, with around 2.8% in the top ten. The sequencing here drew on whole blood, taken at baseline. The receptors here all came from an adult who was a healthcare worker with PCR-confirmed SARS-CoV-2 infection or an uninfected control (not recorded which).

The sample holds many counts of this clonotype. This chain uses TRBV2 with TRBJ2-2; D remains ambiguous. The ends were cut back, 8 bases at V and 6 bases at J, with 10 bases in the middle. The V gene's germline CDR1 is SNHLY and CDR2 FYNNEI. The CDR3 spans 12 residues. CDR3 loop: CASVLGSGELFF. In DNA, the CDR3 is TGTGCCAGCGTATTGGGCTCCGGGGAGCTGTTTTTT.

This clonotype was seen more than once but under ten times. The V gene is TRBV6-2 or TRBV6-3, the J gene TRBJ2-3, with D possibly matching TRBD2 (5 bases). Trimming shortened V by 7 bases and J by 3 bases, and 20 bases separated the two germline ends. This CDR3 is 16 amino acids long. Germline lookup yields CDR1 MNHEY and CDR2 SVGEGT. CDR3 sequence reads: CASNRRSGVRTDTQYF. The CDR3 DNA follows: TGTGCCAGCAATCGGAGGTCCGGGGTGCGGACAGATACGCAGTATTTT.

This clonotype was detected many times. This chain joins TRBV29-1 and TRBJ2-3, with a weak D call TRBD2 (5 bases). The CDR3 runs to 15 residues. Trimming cost V 2 bases and J 1 base, with 13 bases left between them. Germline V gene sequence: CDR1 SQVTM, CDR2 ANQGSEA. The DNA for the CDR3 is TGCAGCGTTGAACTAGGAGGCTCCCGCACAGATACGCAGTATTTT. As protein: CSVELGGSRTDTQYF.

The gene calls are TRBV12-3 or TRBV12-4 and TRBJ2-7; D gene unclear. The CDR3 consists of 15 residues. The V end was cut by 7 bases, the J end by 2 bases, with 18 bases between. This CDR3 is CASTDTGIRTYEQYF. Written as DNA, the CDR3 is TGTGCCAGCACCGACACTGGGATAAGGACCTACGAGCAGTACTTC.

This chain joins TRBV5-4 and TRBJ2-3; TRBD1 matches at 7 bases. Trimming at V came to 4 bases and at J to 0 bases, leaving 11 bases not matched to a gene. CDR1 is SGHNT and CDR2 is YYREEE in the germline V gene (reference sequence). The CDR3 runs 17 residues. CDR3 nucleotides: TGTGCCAGCAGCCCGGAACGGGACAGTCCTAGCACAGATACGCAGTATTTT. Amino acid sequence: CASSPERDSPSTDTQYF.

This clonotype showed up many times. This chain joins TRBV7-2 and TRBJ2-1; 14 bases are a match to TRBD2. This CDR3 is 16 amino acids long. The germline V gene has CDR1 SGHTA and CDR2 FQGNSA. J lost 6 bases, V lost 5 bases, and 6 bases had no gene match. The CDR3 bases are TGTGCCAGCAGCCAGACTAGCGGGGGGGCAGGCAATGAGCAGTTCTTC. It specifies CASSQTSGGAGNEQFF.

The rearrangement links TRBV28 to TRBJ2-7; D perhaps matches TRBD1 (6 bases). Germline assignment: CDR1 MDHEN and CDR2 SYDVKM. This CDR3 has 12 amino acids. V was shortened by 9 bases and J by 5 bases, with 14 bases between the two germline ends. The CDR3 nucleotides read TGTGCCAGTGCCCGGGACAACGACGAGCAGTACTTC. It specifies CASARDNDEQYF.

This clonotype was counted many times. The chain couples TRBV24-1 to TRBJ1-5, with D maybe TRBD1 (5 bases). V was clipped by 3 bases and J by 6 bases, with 14 bases between them. This CDR3 comprises 15 residues. CDR1 is KGHDR, CDR2 SFDVKD, per germline. In DNA, the CDR3 is TGTGCCACCAGTGATGGGCAGGGCATGGCTCAGCCCCAGCATTTT. Its protein product is CATSDGQGMAQPQHF.

The J gene is TRBJ2-7, the V gene TRBV6-1; 9 bases map to TRBD2. CDR3 size: 13 residues. Germline V CDR1 and CDR2: MNHNS, SASEGT. Germline trimming cut 10 bases from V and 3 bases from J; bases unmatched to any gene: 7. The CDR3 is CATRLADYYEQYF. The CDR3 nucleotides are TGTGCCACCCGACTAGCGGACTACTACGAGCAGTACTTC.

This clonotype was recorded a few times. The chain links TRBV12-3 or TRBV12-4 to TRBJ2-7, with unresolved D. Trimming stripped 5 bases from V and 0 bases from J, with 11 bases between. The CDR3 runs to 14 residues. The CDR3 DNA reads TGTGCCAGCAGTGTACAGCTATCCTCCTACGAGCAGTACTTC. It specifies CASSVQLSSYEQYF.

This clonotype was recorded at least ten times. The genes are TRBV11-2 and TRBJ1-2; TRBD1 matches 8 bases. The CDR3 covers 13 residues. The germline V gene has CDR1 SGHAT and CDR2 FQNNGV. J gave up 5 bases and V 5 bases, and 4 bases lay outside the gene matches. This CDR3 reads CASSLGQAYGYTF. The CDR3 DNA follows: TGTGCCAGCAGCCTGGGACAGGCATATGGCTACACCTTC.

This clonotype was detected only a few times. The chain is built from TRBV28 and TRBJ2-1; 15 bases match TRBD2. This CDR3 spans 15 amino acids. V was clipped by 6 bases and J by 16 bases; unmatched bases: 13. Germline CDR1 is MDHEN and CDR2 is SYDVKM. The CDR3 DNA sequence: TGTGCCAGCAGCAATCCGGGACTAGCGGGGGGAGGCTCCTTCTTC. It is translated as CASSNPGLAGGGSFF. Full variable domain (outside the CDR3, taken from reference TRBV28 and TRBJ2-1): DVKVTQSSRYLVKRTGEKVFLECVQDMDHENMFWYRQDPGLGLRLIYFSYDVKMKEKGDIPEGYSVSREKKERFSLILESASTNQTSMYLCASSNPGLAGGGSFFGPGTRLTVL.

This clonotype has a handful of counts. The chain couples TRBV6-2 or TRBV6-3 to TRBJ1-1, with a tentative D call TRBD1 (5 bases). In germline, CDR1 is MNHEY, CDR2 SVGEGT. The CDR3 runs 15 residues. With 7 bases removed from V and 2 bases from J, the gap between germline ends came to 17 bases. This CDR3 reads CASIGGVVRNTEAFF. The CDR3 coding sequence is TGTGCCAGCATCGGAGGGGTAGTCAGAAACACTGAAGCTTTCTTT.

This clonotype appeared a few times. This chain connects TRBV10-1 to TRBJ2-1; weak D call: TRBD1 (6 bases). The CDR3 loop spans 15 amino acids. Trimming left V 2 bases short and J 4 bases short, with 12 bases between. In germline, CDR1 is WNHNN, CDR2 SYGVQD (reference sequence). The CDR3 DNA sequence: TGCGCCAGCAGTGAGGTGGGACAAACATACAATGAGCAGTTCTTC. It is translated as CASSEVGQTYNEQFF.

The chain uses TRBV3-1 and TRBJ1-1; 8 bases are shared with TRBD1. V lost 4 bases, J lost 4 bases, and 8 bases stayed unmatched. CDR3 length: 15 amino acids. The germline V gene has CDR1 LGHDT and CDR2 YNNKEL (reference sequence). CDR3 residues: CASSPPPTGATEAFF. The CDR3 nucleotides are TGTGCCAGCAGCCCCCCTCCGACAGGGGCCACTGAAGCTTTCTTT.

This clonotype has a count of ten or more. The V gene is TRBV2, the J gene TRBJ2-7; D gene ambiguous. Germline assignment: CDR1 SNHLY and CDR2 FYNNEI. This CDR3 region has 13 residues. The ends were cut back, 8 bases at V and 5 bases at J, with 16 bases in the middle. In nucleotides, the CDR3 is TGTGCCAGCGGGCCGGGCCCCTTCAACGAGCAGTACTTC. Protein product: CASGPGPFNEQYF.

This clonotype showed up just a few times. The chain combines TRBV20-1 with TRBJ1-1, with 7 bases that match TRBD1. The length of the CDR3 is 15 residues. CDR1 DFQATT and CDR2 SNEGSKA come from the germline V gene (reference sequence). The V segment lost 4 bases and the J segment 0 bases; nucleotides outside the gene matches: 8. The CDR3 spells CSATTGQVMNTEAFF. As DNA, the CDR3 is TGCAGTGCTACCACCGGACAGGTCATGAACACTGAAGCTTTCTTT.